This TCR beta chain was profiled in a study of human T cells and chemical hapten exposure. Specified time point: patch test 3, about 24 weeks after DPC sensitization. Treatment meaning: therapeutic diphenylcyclopropenone sensitization with weekly scalp DPC. Findings and limits, study-wide: DPC sensitization left the count of TCRs above 1 in 1000 unchanged.

Each CDR3 protein gets one entry after TCRdb re-called the RACE reads with MiXCR. The table includes approximately 97,000 distinct CDR3 sequences, around a quarter detected once. J was trimmed by 4 bases and V by 6 bases; bases with no gene match: 6. This CDR3 is 14 amino acids long. This clonotype has only a few counts. Its specificity is unknown. This sequence originates from a man aged 40-49 years with alopecia areata. Some clones in this sample may be carry-over from other donors' samples. The V gene is TRBV12-3 or TRBV12-4, the J gene TRBJ2-1, with 7 bases lining up with TRBD2. Sequencing was performed on whole blood, taken in connection with sensitization to the hapten diphenylcyclopropenone (DPC). CDR3 in DNA: TGTGCCAGCAGGAGGCCTAGCGGTTACAATGAGCAGTTCTTC. Translation: CASRRPSGYNEQFF.